The 16 T cell receptor beta chains reported below all come from one sample, sequenced in a study of shared clonotypes between healthy human individuals. Sequenced by immunoSEQ multiplex PCR; TCRdb stores in-frame clones only, minus some. The profile shows millions of clones, 85% to 95% of them singletons. Sequenced material: naive CD4+ T cells sorted from blood. Stated subset: CD45RA+ positively selected. The receptors here all came from a man between 18 and 35 years old in good health.

This sequence joins TRBV7-2 and TRBJ1-4; no definite D call. Germline lookup yields CDR1 SGHTA and CDR2 FQGNSA. V was cut by 1 base and J by 4 bases, with 10 bases left in between. CDR3 size: 15 residues. CDR3 region: CASSLGVRYNEKLFF. CDR3 DNA: TGTGCCAGCAGCTTAGGCGTCCGTTATAATGAAAAACTGTTTTTT.

Comments on this clone: Different DNA sequences within this sample yield the same CDR3. The chain carries TRBV2 and TRBJ2-1; TRBD2 matches at 11 bases. Germline CDR1 is SNHLY and CDR2 is FYNNEI. There are 13 residues in the CDR3. V shed 8 bases, J shed 5 bases, and the junction held 2 bases outside the gene matches. The CDR3 bases are TGTGCCAGCGGGACTAGCGGCAACAATGAGCAGTTCTTC. Translated, it gives CASGTSGNNEQFF.

V and J are TRBV2 and TRBJ1-2, with 8 positions matching TRBD1. The CDR3 covers 14 residues. The junction had 12 bases not matched to a gene; V was cut back by 7 bases and J by 8 bases. Germline V gene lookup returns CDR1 SNHLY and CDR2 FYNNEI. The CDR3 DNA sequence: TGTGCCAGCACTACGGAACAGGGGGGATCGGGCTACACCTTC. Its translation: CASTTEQGGSGYTF.

This chain uses TRBV7-9 with TRBJ2-1, with D maybe TRBD2 (6 bases). The CDR3 runs to 12 residues. Germline CDR1 and CDR2: SEHNR and FQNEAQ (reference sequence). With 6 bases removed from V and 9 bases from J, the gap between germline ends came to 12 bases. CDR3 protein: CASRRLGGEQFF. The CDR3 coding sequence is TGTGCCAGCAGACGACTAGGAGGTGAGCAGTTCTTC. Complete variable domain (other parts from reference TRBV7-9 and TRBJ2-1): DTGVSQNPRHKITKRGQNVTFRCDPISEHNRLYWYRQTLGQGPEFLTYFQNEAQLEKSRLLSDRFSAERPKGSFSTLEIQRTEQGDSAMYLCASRRLGGEQFFGPGTRLTVL.

The V and J genes are TRBV7-9 and TRBJ1-4; no clear D gene. Germline CDR1 and CDR2: SEHNR and FQNEAQ (reference sequence). The V end lost 5 bases, the J end lost 6 bases, and 10 bases lay between the germline ends. The length of the CDR3 is 13 residues. The CDR3 DNA is TGTGCCAGCAGCGGCAGGACTTATGAAAAACTGTTTTTT. It codes for CASSGRTYEKLFF.

The gene calls are TRBV5-6 and TRBJ2-1; TRBD2 matches 8 bases. The germline V gene has CDR1 SGHDT and CDR2 YYEEEE. Losses at the gene ends were 3 bases for V and 9 bases for J; bases not matched to a gene: 8. The CDR3 totals 14 residues. This chain's CDR3 is CASSWGGLVSEQFF. The CDR3 nucleotides are TGTGCCAGCAGCTGGGGGGGACTAGTCTCTGAGCAGTTCTTC.

The V gene is TRBV18, the J gene TRBJ2-7; TRBD1 matches at 10 bases. Trimming cost V 3 bases and J 5 bases; bases outside gene matches: 4. Germline loops: CDR1 KGHSH, CDR2 LQKENI. This CDR3 is 14 amino acids long. CDR3 nucleotide sequence: TGTGCCAGCTCACCGCGGACAGGGGGGGACGAGCAGTACTTC. Translating it yields CASSPRTGGDEQYF.

The rearrangement joins TRBV7-2 to TRBJ1-2; tentative D call: TRBD1 (5 bases). This CDR3 is built from 16 residues. The germline CDR1 and CDR2 sequences are SGHTA and FQGNSA. V lost 1 base, J lost 5 bases, and 17 bases lay in between. CDR3 in DNA: TGTGCCAGCAGCTTAGACCCTGGGACGACTTCATATGGCTACACCTTC. This sequence encodes CASSLDPGTTSYGYTF.

The CDR3 spells CASSPRAGGMDQPQHF. The CDR3 DNA is TGTGCCAGCAGCCCCCGAGCAGGAGGTATGGACCAGCCCCAGCATTTT. The chain joins TRBV7-2 to TRBJ1-5; D call uncertain. This CDR3 region has 16 residues. Germline V CDR1 and CDR2: SGHTA, FQGNSA. Trimming shortened V by 5 bases and J by 7 bases, and 21 bases separated the two germline ends.

CDR3 loop: CASRRDSSNYGYTF. The DNA for the CDR3 is TGTGCCAGCAGGAGGGACAGTTCCAACTATGGCTACACCTTC. The chain links TRBV6-6 to TRBJ1-2; 7 positions agree with TRBD1. The CDR3 is 14 amino acids. Germline V gene sequence: CDR1 MNHNY, CDR2 SVGAGI (reference sequence). V was pared by 6 bases and J by 2 bases, with 6 bases of the junction left unmatched.

This chain uses TRBV11-2 with TRBJ2-7; D ambiguous. The CDR3 runs to 15 residues. Trimming took 0 bases from V and 2 from J, leaving 11 bases between them. Germline CDR1 reads SGHAT; CDR2 reads FQNNGV. The CDR3 DNA follows: TGTGCCAGCAGCTTAGAACGGGTCGGTCCCTACGAGCAGTACTTC. This sequence encodes CASSLERVGPYEQYF. The whole variable domain, filled in from reference TRBV11-2 and TRBJ2-7, reads EAGVAQSPRYKIIEKRQSVAFWCNPISGHATLYWYQQILGQGPKLLIQFQNNGVVDDSQLPKDRFSAERLKGVDSTLKIQPAKLEDSAVYLCASSLERVGPYEQYFGPGTRLTVT.

Remarks on this clone: With a much larger clone just one base away, this may be a read error. The same CDR3 is also encoded by other DNA sequences in this sample. The rearrangement uses TRBV7-9 and TRBJ1-1; tentatively, D is TRBD1 (6 bases). This CDR3 is 13 amino acids long. Between the trimmed V and J ends, which lost 5 bases and 1 base, there was a span of 8 bases. From germline, CDR1 is SEHNR and CDR2 FQNEAQ (reference sequence). The CDR3 reads CASSLGQNTEAFF. The CDR3 DNA reads as TGTGCCAGCAGCCTGGGACAGAACACTGAAGCTTTCTTT.

The V gene is TRBV5-4, the J gene TRBJ1-3; D remains unclear. V was pared by 4 bases and J by 0 bases, with 5 bases between. The CDR3 runs to 13 residues. The V gene's germline CDR1 is SGHNT and CDR2 YYREEE (reference sequence). Here the CDR3 DNA reads TGTGCCAGCAGCCCTAACTCTGGAAACACCATATATTTT. It specifies CASSPNSGNTIYF.

The chain couples TRBV30 to TRBJ1-5; D ambiguous. The CDR3 extends over 14 amino acids. The germline gives CDR1 GTSNPN, CDR2 SVGIG (reference sequence). The V end lost 1 base, the J end lost 4 bases, and 11 bases lay between the germline ends. In nucleotides, the CDR3 is TGTGCCTGGAGTGCCGGGGTAACGAATCAGCCCCAGCATTTT. The encoded protein is CAWSAGVTNQPQHF.

The chain recombines TRBV6-6 with TRBJ2-1; TRBD2 matches at 11 bases. Per germline, CDR1 MNHNY and CDR2 SVGAGI (reference sequence). Losses at the gene ends were 6 bases for V and 4 bases for J; bases not matched to a gene: 5. The CDR3 runs to 15 residues. The CDR3 coding sequence is TGTGCCAGCAGACTACTAGCGGGAGTATACAATGAGCAGTTCTTC. Amino acids: CASRLLAGVYNEQFF.

The chain is built from TRBV12-5 and TRBJ2-1; the D is unclear. V was pared by 5 bases and J by 5 bases, with 4 bases between. CDR1 and CDR2 (germline): LGHNT, FRNRAP. This CDR3 is 11 amino acids long. CDR3 in DNA: TGTGCTAGTGGTATAGACAATGAGCAGTTCTTC. The encoded protein is CASGIDNEQFF.